This section outlines one T cell receptor (beta chain) sequence together with its context. This specimen belongs to a study of siplizumab effects on memory and regulatory T cells. The table came from immunoSEQ multiplex PCR; TCRdb's copy has only in-frame clones and leaves some out. The sample consists of about 100,000 clones, approximately 94% of them appearing once. This CDR3 is built from 14 residues. J lost 5 bases, V lost 5 bases, and 8 bases had no gene match. Per germline, CDR1 SGHTA and CDR2 FQGNSA. The sequence derives from a human donor in good health. Sequenced sample: non-Treg CD4+ T cells sorted from blood. This chain joins TRBV7-2 and TRBJ2-7, with 8 bases aligning to TRBD2. The CDR3 sequence is CASSQPPGLDEQYF. CDR3 coding DNA: TGTGCCAGCAGCCAACCACCGGGACTAGACGAGCAGTACTTC.